This TCR beta chain originates from a study of cytomegalovirus exposure and HLA in healthy donors. V was shortened by 5 bases and J by 6 bases, with 10 bases between the two germline ends. Looked up from germline, CDR1 is LNHDA and CDR2 is SQIVND (reference sequence). This CDR3 comprises 13 residues. In this sample, this clone turned up a few times. Use of 60 Vbeta and 13 Jbeta primers characterized the PCR. Assay used: immunoSEQ multiplex PCR; TCRdb lists only in-frame clones, some missing. The table lists tens of thousands of clones, almost 80% of them singletons. V and J are TRBV19 and TRBJ1-4; tentative D call: TRBD1 (5 bases). The sample was PBMCs. This clonotype was sampled from a woman in her thirties or forties in good health and CMV-seropositive. The chain's CDR3 is CASSRDRYEKLFF. The CDR3, as DNA: TGTGCCAGTAGTCGCGACAGATATGAAAAACTGTTTTTT.